This T cell receptor (beta chain) was observed in a study of cytomegalovirus exposure and HLA in healthy donors. This clone appeared a single time. Produced via immunoSEQ multiplex PCR; TCRdb's table is partial and in-frame only. Of over 100,000 clones detected, under 90% appear once; the ten largest clones hold 3% to 3.5%. Input material: PBMCs. This sequence was found in a man aged 30 to 39 in good health and CMV-seronegative.

This CDR3 reads CASSITGGPLPYEQYF. CDR3 in DNA: TGTGCCAGCAGCATCACAGGGGGCCCCCTACCCTACGAGCAGTACTTC. The J gene is TRBJ2-7, the V gene TRBV11-2; 9 bases map to TRBD1. The CDR3 sequence is 16 residues long. The trim removed 5 bases at V and 2 bases at J, leaving 10 bases unmatched. Looked up from germline, CDR1 is SGHAT and CDR2 is FQNNGV.